This is a list of T cell receptor beta chains from one sample in a study of T cell responses to AZD1222 COVID-19 vaccine. Libraries were prepared by immunoSEQ multiplex PCR; TCRdb keeps only in-frame clonotypes and omits some of them. The repertoire holds tens of thousands of clones, with around 84% as singletons. The sample was peripheral blood, taken on day 0 of AZD1222 vaccination. Every receptor here comes from an adult in good health. The CDR3 runs from the conserved cysteine through the conserved F or W. Each record gives: D gene, V gene, clone size, CDR3 length, J gene, CDR3 DNA, CDR3 protein. D genes are given only for firm matches. Expanded clones are given a class, and other clones once, few, many or no size at all.

d_gene: TRBD2
v_gene: TRBV6-5
abundance: -
len: 16
j_gene: TRBJ2-1
CDR3nt: TGTGCCAGCAGTTACGCAGGGACTAGCGGGAGCTATGAGCAGTTCTTC
CDR3aa: CASSYAGTSGSYEQFF

d_gene: -
v_gene: TRBV10-2
abundance: -
len: 14
j_gene: TRBJ1-5
CDR3nt: TGCGCCAGCAGTGAGTCGACGGGCAGGCAGCCCCAGCATTTT
CDR3aa: CASSESTGRQPQHF

d_gene: -
v_gene: TRBV3-1/TRBV3-2
abundance: -
len: 13
j_gene: TRBJ2-3
CDR3nt: TGTGCCAGCAGCCAAGGACTCCCTAGTACGCAGTATTTT
CDR3aa: CASSQGLPSTQYF

d_gene: TRBD1
v_gene: TRBV6-6
abundance: -
len: 14
j_gene: TRBJ1-2
CDR3nt: TGTGCCAGCAGCCCCAGACAGGGGTGGTATGGCTACACCTTC
CDR3aa: CASSPRQGWYGYTF

d_gene: -
v_gene: TRBV18
abundance: -
len: 15
j_gene: TRBJ2-3
CDR3nt: TGTGCCAGCTCACCGACAGTCGTTAGCACAGATACGCAGTATTTT
CDR3aa: CASSPTVVSTDTQYF

d_gene: TRBD1
v_gene: TRBV5-1
abundance: -
len: 15
j_gene: TRBJ1-6
CDR3nt: TGCGCCAGCAGCTTAACAGGGGTCTATAATTCACCCCTCCACTTT
CDR3aa: CASSLTGVYNSPLHF

d_gene: -
v_gene: TRBV3-1/TRBV3-2
abundance: -
len: 14
j_gene: TRBJ1-2
CDR3nt: TGTGCCAGCAGCCAAGGAGGGTCCCGCTATGGCTACACCTTC
CDR3aa: CASSQGGSRYGYTF

d_gene: TRBD1
v_gene: TRBV20-1
abundance: -
len: 16
j_gene: TRBJ1-6
CDR3nt: TGCAGTGCCAGTCGTAAGGGGGCATCCTATAATTCACCCCTCCACTTT
CDR3aa: CSASRKGASYNSPLHF

d_gene: -
v_gene: TRBV7-3
abundance: once
len: 14
j_gene: TRBJ1-4
CDR3nt: TGTGCCACCAACGGTGGGTCCAGTAGCGAAAAACTGTTTTTT
CDR3aa: CATNGGSSSEKLFF

d_gene: -
v_gene: TRBV2
abundance: -
len: 12
j_gene: TRBJ1-2
CDR3nt: TGTGCCAGCAATATGGGGCTCGGGGGCTACACCTTC
CDR3aa: CASNMGLGGYTF

d_gene: -
v_gene: TRBV4-2
abundance: -
len: 12
j_gene: TRBJ2-5
CDR3nt: TGTGCCAGCAGCCAAGACCAGGGGACCCAGTACTTC
CDR3aa: CASSQDQGTQYF

d_gene: -
v_gene: TRBV2
abundance: -
len: 15
j_gene: TRBJ1-6
CDR3nt: TGTGCCAGCAGTAGACCGGGGCAGGGGTATTCACCCCTCCACTTT
CDR3aa: CASSRPGQGYSPLHF

d_gene: -
v_gene: TRBV11-3
abundance: -
len: 12
j_gene: TRBJ2-5
CDR3nt: TGTGCCAGCAGCTTAACAGGTCTGACCCAGTACTTC
CDR3aa: CASSLTGLTQYF

d_gene: -
v_gene: TRBV6-6
abundance: -
len: 16
j_gene: TRBJ2-3
CDR3nt: TGTGCCAGCAGTTATTTCACGGCGGGAACCTCAGATACGCAGTATTTT
CDR3aa: CASSYFTAGTSDTQYF

d_gene: -
v_gene: TRBV13
abundance: -
len: 17
j_gene: TRBJ1-6
CDR3nt: TGTGCCAGCAGCATACGCCAGGGTAGGGCCCCTAATTCACCCCTCCACTTT
CDR3aa: CASSIRQGRAPNSPLHF

d_gene: -
v_gene: TRBV15
abundance: few
len: 16
j_gene: TRBJ2-1
CDR3nt: TGTGCCACCAGCAGAGAAAGGGGAGGTTCCTACAATGAGCAGTTCTTC
CDR3aa: CATSRERGGSYNEQFF

d_gene: -
v_gene: TRBV7-8
abundance: -
len: 18
j_gene: TRBJ1-2
CDR3nt: TGTGCCAGCAGCTTCTCCGCCCAATTCTACGGCTCTAACTATGGCTACACCTTC
CDR3aa: CASSFSAQFYGSNYGYTF